This T cell receptor (beta chain) was obtained from a study of glioma-infiltrating T cells after dendritic cell vaccination. Study details: At biweekly intervals, patients got three intradermal dendritic cell vaccine injections. General study findings and limits: Survival was not directly related to TCR clonality in these patients.

This CDR3 region has 14 residues. V was shortened by 1 base and J by 1 base, with 6 bases between the two germline ends. From germline, CDR1 is SSHAT and CDR2 FNYEAQ (reference sequence). The protocol was immunoSEQ multiplex PCR, while the TCRdb copy is restricted to in-frame clones and leaves out a portion. Of tens of thousands of clones in the sample, 85% to 90% were seen once. Only one count was recorded for this clone. Its specificity is not known. PBMC were collected before vaccination, two weeks after the third vaccination, and at progression. The clonotype originates from a human donor with glioblastoma. The gene calls are TRBV7-7 and TRBJ2-3, with TRBD1 as a possible D gene (6 bases). Sample: blood, taken before dendritic cell vaccination. The CDR3 is CASSLGQGTDTQYF. The CDR3 region has the DNA TGTGCCAGCAGCTTAGGACAGGGCACAGATACGCAGTATTTT.